Described below is a single TCR beta chain sequence and its context. There are a few counts of this clonotype. Its antigen is unknown. No qualities accompany the bases; no much larger clone lies one base away. The sample is drawn from a study of response to subunit inactivated influenza vaccine (dated by TCRdb to 2017 to 2018). For the wider study: The study used deep quantitative T cell receptor repertoire profiling to track responses to a trivalent subunit inactivated influenza vaccine. What the work shows at the level of the full study, not this receptor alone: It was suggested by the authors that each seasonal influenza vaccination may recruit only a limited number of new T cells.

Library preparation employed RT-PCR. Sequencing instrument: Illumina HiSeq 2500. The raw public data were reprocessed by TCRdb itself: fastp quality trimming at Q25, MiXCR clonotype calling, in-frame beta chains only. One record per CDR3 amino acid sequence lists the most common genes and DNA. The sample records around 530,000 distinct CDR3 sequences, 10% to 15% of which are singletons. The ten largest account for 10% of the sample. The germline ends are 12 bases apart after V is trimmed by 7 bases and J by 2 bases. The CDR3 starts with the cysteine, ends with the phenylalanine, and has 15 residues. Solely the CDR3 DNA is kept, with 45 bases framed from the first base. Per the germline V gene, SGHTA is the CDR1 and FQGNSA is the CDR2.

The sample was PBMCs from blood, taken on the day of vaccination. This TCR came from a middle-aged man who received an inactivated influenza vaccine. Donor details come from another sample of the same person, matched by shared clones. The rearranged chain carries TRBV7-2 and TRBJ2-6, with the identity of the D gene unclear. The sequenced DNA: TGTGCCAGCACCGCTTTGGCACCTGGGGCCAACGTCCTGACTTTC. This is translated as CASTALAPGANVLTF. The CDR3 plus the reference TRBV7-2 and TRBJ2-6 genes for the other parts give the full variable domain: GAGVSQSPSNKVTEKGKDVELRCDPISGHTALYWYRQSLGQGLEFLIYFQGNSAPDKSGLPSDRFSAERTGGSVSTLTIQRTQQEDSAVYLCASTALAPGANVLTFGAGSRLTVL.